This T cell receptor beta chain is from a study of blood T cell repertoires in COVID-19. The CDR3 is 14 amino acids. Germline lookup yields CDR1 MNHEY and CDR2 SMNVEV (reference sequence). V lost 6 bases and J lost 4, with 16 bases in between. The method was immunoSEQ multiplex PCR; TCRdb's version includes in-frame clones alone and lacks a portion of them. The table shows fewer than 600,000 clones, with approximately 88% occurring only once. This clone was picked up a small number of times. The specimen sequenced was PBMCs or T cells enriched from blood (not recorded which). The J gene is TRBJ2-7, the V gene TRBV27; the D gene is possibly TRBD1 (5 bases). This TCR was recovered from a woman aged 40 to 49 who had recovered from COVID-19. CDR3 nucleotides: TGTGCCAGCAGCCCGACAGCCGGTGGGTACGAGCAGTACTTC. Translated: CASSPTAGGYEQYF.